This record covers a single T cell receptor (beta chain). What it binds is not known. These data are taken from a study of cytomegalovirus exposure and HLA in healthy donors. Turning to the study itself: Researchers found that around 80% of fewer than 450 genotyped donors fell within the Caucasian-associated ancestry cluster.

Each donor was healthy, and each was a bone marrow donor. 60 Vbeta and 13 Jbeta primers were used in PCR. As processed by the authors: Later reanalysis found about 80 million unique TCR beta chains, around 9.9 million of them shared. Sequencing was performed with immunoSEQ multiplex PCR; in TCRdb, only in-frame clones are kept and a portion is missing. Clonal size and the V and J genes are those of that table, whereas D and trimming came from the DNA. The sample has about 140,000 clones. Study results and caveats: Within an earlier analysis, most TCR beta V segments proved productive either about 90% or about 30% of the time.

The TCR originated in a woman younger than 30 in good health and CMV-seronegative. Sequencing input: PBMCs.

The CDR3 sequence: CASSLGSGRAWGKNIQYF. The CDR3 coding sequence is TGTGCAAGCTCCTTGGGTAGCGGGAGGGCCTGGGGCAAAAACATTCAGTACTTC. The V and J genes are TRBV30 and TRBJ2-4; TRBD2 aligns across 11 bases. The CDR3 is 18 amino acids. In germline, CDR1 is GTSNPN, CDR2 SVGIG (reference sequence).